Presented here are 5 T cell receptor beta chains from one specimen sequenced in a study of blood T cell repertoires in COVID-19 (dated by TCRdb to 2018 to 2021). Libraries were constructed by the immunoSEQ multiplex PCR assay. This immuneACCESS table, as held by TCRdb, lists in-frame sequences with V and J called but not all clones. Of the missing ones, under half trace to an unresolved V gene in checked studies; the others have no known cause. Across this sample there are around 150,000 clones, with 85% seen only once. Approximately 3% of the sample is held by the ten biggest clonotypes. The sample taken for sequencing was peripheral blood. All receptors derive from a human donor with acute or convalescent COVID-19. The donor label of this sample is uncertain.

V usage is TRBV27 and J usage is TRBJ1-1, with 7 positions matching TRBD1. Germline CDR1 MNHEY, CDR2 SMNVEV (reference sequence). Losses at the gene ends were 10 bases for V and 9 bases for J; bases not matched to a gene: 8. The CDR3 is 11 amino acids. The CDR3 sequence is CAIQQGSQAFF. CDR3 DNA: TGTGCCATCCAACAGGGGTCGCAAGCTTTCTTT.

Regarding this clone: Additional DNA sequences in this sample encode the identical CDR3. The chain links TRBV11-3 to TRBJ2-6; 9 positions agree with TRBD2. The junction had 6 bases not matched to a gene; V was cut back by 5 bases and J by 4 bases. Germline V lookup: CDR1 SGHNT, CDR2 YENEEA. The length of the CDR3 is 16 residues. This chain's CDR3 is CASSPGTSSGANVLTF. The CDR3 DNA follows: TGTGCCAGCAGCCCGGGGACTAGCTCGGGGGCCAACGTCCTGACTTTC. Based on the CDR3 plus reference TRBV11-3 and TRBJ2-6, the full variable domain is EAGVVQSPRYKIIEKKQPVAFWCNPISGHNTLYWYLQNLGQGPELLIRYENEEAVDDSQLPKDRFSAERLKGVDSTLKIQPAELGDSAVYLCASSPGTSSGANVLTFGAGSRLTVL.

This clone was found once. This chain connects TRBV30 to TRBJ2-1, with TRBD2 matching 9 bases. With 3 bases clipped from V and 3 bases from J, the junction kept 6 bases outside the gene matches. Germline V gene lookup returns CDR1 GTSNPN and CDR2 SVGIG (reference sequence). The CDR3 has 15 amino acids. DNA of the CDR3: TGTGCCTGGAGATCTAGCGGGGCCCGCTACAATGAGCAGTTCTTC. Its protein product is CAWRSSGARYNEQFF.

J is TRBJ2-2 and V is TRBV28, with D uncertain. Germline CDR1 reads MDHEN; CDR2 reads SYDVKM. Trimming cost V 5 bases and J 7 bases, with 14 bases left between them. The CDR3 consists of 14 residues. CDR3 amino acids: CASSLQMEIGELFF. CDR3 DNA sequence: TGTGCCAGCAGTCTACAAATGGAGATCGGGGAGCTGTTTTTT.

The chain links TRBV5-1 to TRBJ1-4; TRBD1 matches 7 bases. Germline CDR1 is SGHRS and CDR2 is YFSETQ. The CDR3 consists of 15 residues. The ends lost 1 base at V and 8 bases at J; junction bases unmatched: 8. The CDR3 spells CASSLRGPTNEKLFF. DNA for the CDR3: TGCGCCAGCAGCTTGAGGGGGCCCACAAACGAAAAACTGTTTTTT.